This T cell receptor (beta chain) was identified during a study of blood T cell repertoires in COVID-19. Overall study: The United States, Italy and Spain supplied acute and convalescent COVID-19 samples. T cells, B-cell-depleted T cells, or PBMCs supplied cDNA or gDNA.

Per the original methods: Amplification of reference gene primers provided the estimated nucleated cell counts. Clones were sequenced by immunoSEQ multiplex PCR, and TCRdb holds only the in-frame ones, with some missing. D and trimming were read from the DNA, whereas the V and J calls and clone size are those reported in that table. Of some 70,000 clones listed, approximately 79% were seen once; the top ten hold roughly 10%. Germline-derived CDR1 and CDR2 are MDHEN and SYDVKM. V lost 6 bases to trimming and J lost 8 bases, with 13 bases between them. This CDR3 is built from 12 residues. The V call is TRBV28, the J call TRBJ1-1, with no clear D. This clonotype originated in a woman aged 45-65 years with acute or convalescent COVID-19. The sequenced material came from peripheral blood. CDR3 protein: CASSLGISEAFF. CDR3 DNA sequence: TGTGCCAGCAGCCTCGGGATCTCAGAAGCTTTCTTT.